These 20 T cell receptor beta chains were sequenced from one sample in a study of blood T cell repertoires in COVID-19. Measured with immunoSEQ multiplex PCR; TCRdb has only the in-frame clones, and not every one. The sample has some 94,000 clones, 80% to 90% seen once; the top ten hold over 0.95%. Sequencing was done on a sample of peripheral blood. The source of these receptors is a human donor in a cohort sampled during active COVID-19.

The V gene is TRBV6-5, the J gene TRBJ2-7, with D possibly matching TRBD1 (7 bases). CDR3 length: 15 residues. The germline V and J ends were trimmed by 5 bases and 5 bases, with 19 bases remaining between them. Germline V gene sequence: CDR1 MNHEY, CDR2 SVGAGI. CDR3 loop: CASSLRNQGGHEQYF. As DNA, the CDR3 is TGTGCCAGCAGTCTACGTAATCAGGGGGGCCACGAGCAGTACTTC.

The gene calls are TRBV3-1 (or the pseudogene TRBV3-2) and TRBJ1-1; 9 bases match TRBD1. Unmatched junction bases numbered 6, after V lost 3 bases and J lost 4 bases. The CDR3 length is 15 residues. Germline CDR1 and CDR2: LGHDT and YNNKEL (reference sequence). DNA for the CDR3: TGTGCCAGCAGCCATTTGGGGACAGGGACCACTGAAGCTTTCTTT. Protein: CASSHLGTGTTEAFF.

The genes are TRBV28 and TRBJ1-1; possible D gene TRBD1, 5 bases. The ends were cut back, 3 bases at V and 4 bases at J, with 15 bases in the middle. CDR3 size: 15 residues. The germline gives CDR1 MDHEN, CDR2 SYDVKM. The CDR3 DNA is TGTGCCAGCAGTTTGGGGGGACTAAAGGGCACTGAAGCTTTCTTT. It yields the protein CASSLGGLKGTEAFF.

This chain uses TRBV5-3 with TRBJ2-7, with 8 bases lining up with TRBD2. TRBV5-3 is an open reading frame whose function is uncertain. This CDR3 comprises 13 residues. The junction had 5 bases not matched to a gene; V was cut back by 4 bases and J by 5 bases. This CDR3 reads CARSREGHHEQYF. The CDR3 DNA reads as TGTGCCAGAAGCCGGGAGGGACACCACGAGCAGTACTTC.

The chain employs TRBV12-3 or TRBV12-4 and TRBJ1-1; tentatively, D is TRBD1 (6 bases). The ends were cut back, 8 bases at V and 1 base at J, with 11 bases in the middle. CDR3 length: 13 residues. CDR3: CASGGARNTEAFF. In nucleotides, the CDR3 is TGTGCCAGCGGGGGGGCAAGGAACACTGAAGCTTTCTTT.

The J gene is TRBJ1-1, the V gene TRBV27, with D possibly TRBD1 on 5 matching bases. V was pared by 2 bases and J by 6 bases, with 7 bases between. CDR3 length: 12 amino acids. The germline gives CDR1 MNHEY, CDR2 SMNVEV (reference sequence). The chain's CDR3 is CASSLRGSEAFF. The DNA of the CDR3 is TGTGCCAGCAGTTTAAGGGGCTCTGAAGCTTTCTTT.

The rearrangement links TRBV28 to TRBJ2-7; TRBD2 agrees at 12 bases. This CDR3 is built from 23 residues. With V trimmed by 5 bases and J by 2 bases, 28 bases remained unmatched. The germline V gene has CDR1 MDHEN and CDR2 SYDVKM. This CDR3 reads CASSPSHLDRLTVLAGGTYEQYF. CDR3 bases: TGTGCCAGCAGTCCGTCACACCTCGACAGGCTAACAGTACTAGCGGGAGGTACCTACGAGCAGTACTTC.

CDR3 region: CASSLAPTSGSGDNEQFF. Here the CDR3 DNA reads TGTGCCAGCAGCTTAGCCCCGACTAGCGGGAGTGGAGACAATGAGCAGTTCTTC. The V gene is TRBV7-9, the J gene TRBJ2-1, with 12 nucleotides matching TRBD2. Germline V gene data show CDR1 as SEHNR and CDR2 as FQNEAQ (reference sequence). This CDR3 has 18 residues. V was clipped by 0 bases and J by 5 bases; unmatched bases: 8. Variable domain in full (rest from reference TRBV7-9 and TRBJ2-1): DTGVSQNPRHKITKRGQNVTFRCDPISEHNRLYWYRQTLGQGPEFLTYFQNEAQLEKSRLLSDRFSAERPKGSFSTLEIQRTEQGDSAMYLCASSLAPTSGSGDNEQFFGPGTRLTVL.

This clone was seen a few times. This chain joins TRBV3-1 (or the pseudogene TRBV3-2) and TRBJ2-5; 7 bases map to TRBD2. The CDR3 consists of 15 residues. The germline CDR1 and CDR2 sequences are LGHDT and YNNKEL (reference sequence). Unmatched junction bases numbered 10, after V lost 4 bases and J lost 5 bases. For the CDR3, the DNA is TGTGCCAGCAGCCTGTCGCAGGCGGGAGTGGAGACCCAGTACTTC. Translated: CASSLSQAGVETQYF.

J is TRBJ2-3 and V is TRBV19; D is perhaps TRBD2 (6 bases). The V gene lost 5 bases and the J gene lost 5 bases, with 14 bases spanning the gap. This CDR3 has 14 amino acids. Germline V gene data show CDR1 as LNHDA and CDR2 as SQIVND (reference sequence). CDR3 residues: CASSPRGKGDTQYF. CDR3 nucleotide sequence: TGTGCCAGTAGTCCTCGGGGGAAAGGAGATACGCAGTATTTT.

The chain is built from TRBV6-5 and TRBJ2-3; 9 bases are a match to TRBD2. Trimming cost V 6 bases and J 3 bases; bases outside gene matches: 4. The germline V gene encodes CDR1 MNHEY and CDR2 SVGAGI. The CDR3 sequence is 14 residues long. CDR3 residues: CASRIAGATDTQYF. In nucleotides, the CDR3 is TGTGCCAGCAGGATAGCGGGAGCTACAGATACGCAGTATTTT.

Written as DNA, the CDR3 is TGTGCCAGCAGCTTACCCTCGACTAGCGGGAGGGCCAAGGCAGATACGCAGTATTTT. Its protein product is CASSLPSTSGRAKADTQYF. The chain is built from TRBV11-2 and TRBJ2-3, with 14 bases identical to TRBD2. V was clipped by 2 bases and J by 4 bases; unmatched bases: 11. CDR1 is SGHAT and CDR2 is FQNNGV in the germline V gene. This CDR3 has 19 amino acids.

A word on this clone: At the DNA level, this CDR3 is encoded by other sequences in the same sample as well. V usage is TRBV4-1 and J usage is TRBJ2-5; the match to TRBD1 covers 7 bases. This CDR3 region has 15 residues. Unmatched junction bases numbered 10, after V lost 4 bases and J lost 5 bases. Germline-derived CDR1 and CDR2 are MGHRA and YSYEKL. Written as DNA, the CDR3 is TGCGCCAGCAGCCTTATCGAGGGGGCCGGGGAGACCCAGTACTTC. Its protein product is CASSLIEGAGETQYF.

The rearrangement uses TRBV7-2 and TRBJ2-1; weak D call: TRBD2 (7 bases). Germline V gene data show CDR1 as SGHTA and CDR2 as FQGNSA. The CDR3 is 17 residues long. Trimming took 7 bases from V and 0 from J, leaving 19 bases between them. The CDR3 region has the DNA TGTGCCAGCACCTGGGACATGGGGGGGAGCTCCTACAATGAGCAGTTCTTC. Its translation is CASTWDMGGSSYNEQFF.

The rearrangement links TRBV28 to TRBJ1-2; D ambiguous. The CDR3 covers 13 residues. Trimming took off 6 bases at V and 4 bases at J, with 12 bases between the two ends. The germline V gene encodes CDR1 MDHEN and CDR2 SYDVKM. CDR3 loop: CASSETFSYGYTF. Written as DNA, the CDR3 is TGTGCCAGCAGCGAGACATTCTCCTATGGCTACACCTTC.

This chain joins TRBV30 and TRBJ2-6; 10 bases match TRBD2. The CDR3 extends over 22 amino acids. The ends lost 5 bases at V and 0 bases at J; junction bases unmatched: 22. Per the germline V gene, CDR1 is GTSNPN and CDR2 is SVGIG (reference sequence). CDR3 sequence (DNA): TGTGCCTGGGGGTTGTTTGGTAGCGGGAGGCATTCCTCCTTCTCTGGGGCCAACGTCCTGACTTTC. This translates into CAWGLFGSGRHSSFSGANVLTF.

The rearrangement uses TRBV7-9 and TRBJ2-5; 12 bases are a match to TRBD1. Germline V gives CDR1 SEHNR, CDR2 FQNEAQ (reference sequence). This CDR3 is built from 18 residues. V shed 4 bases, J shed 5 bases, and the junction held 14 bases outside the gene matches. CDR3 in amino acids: CASSYRDRGLGGLETQYF. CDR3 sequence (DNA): TGTGCCAGCAGCTACCGGGACAGGGGGCTGGGAGGTCTGGAGACCCAGTACTTC. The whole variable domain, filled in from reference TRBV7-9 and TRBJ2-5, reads DTGVSQNPRHKITKRGQNVTFRCDPISEHNRLYWYRQTLGQGPEFLTYFQNEAQLEKSRLLSDRFSAERPKGSFSTLEIQRTEQGDSAMYLCASSYRDRGLGGLETQYFGPGTRLLVL.

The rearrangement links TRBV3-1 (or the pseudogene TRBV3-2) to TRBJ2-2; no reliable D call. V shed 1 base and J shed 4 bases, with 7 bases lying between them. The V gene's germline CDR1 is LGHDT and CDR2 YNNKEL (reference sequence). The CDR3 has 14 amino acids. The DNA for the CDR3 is TGTGCCAGCAGCCAAGGAGCAGGCACCGGGGAGCTGTTTTTT. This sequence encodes CASSQGAGTGELFF.

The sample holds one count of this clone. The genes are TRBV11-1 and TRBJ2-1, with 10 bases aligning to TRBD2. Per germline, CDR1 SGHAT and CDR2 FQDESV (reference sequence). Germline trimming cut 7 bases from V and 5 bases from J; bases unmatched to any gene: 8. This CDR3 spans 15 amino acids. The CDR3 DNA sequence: TGTGCCAGCACCCGCGCCACTAGCGGGAACAATGAGCAGTTCTTC. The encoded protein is CASTRATSGNNEQFF.

The CDR3 nucleotides read TGCGCCAGCAGTCGACAGGGGTTCCAGCCCCAGCATTTT. Its translation: CASSRQGFQPQHF. The chain carries TRBV10-2 and TRBJ1-5; TRBD1 agrees at 8 bases. The CDR3 loop spans 13 amino acids. Losses at the gene ends were 5 bases for V and 7 bases for J; bases not matched to a gene: 4. Germline V gives CDR1 WSHSY, CDR2 SAAADI.